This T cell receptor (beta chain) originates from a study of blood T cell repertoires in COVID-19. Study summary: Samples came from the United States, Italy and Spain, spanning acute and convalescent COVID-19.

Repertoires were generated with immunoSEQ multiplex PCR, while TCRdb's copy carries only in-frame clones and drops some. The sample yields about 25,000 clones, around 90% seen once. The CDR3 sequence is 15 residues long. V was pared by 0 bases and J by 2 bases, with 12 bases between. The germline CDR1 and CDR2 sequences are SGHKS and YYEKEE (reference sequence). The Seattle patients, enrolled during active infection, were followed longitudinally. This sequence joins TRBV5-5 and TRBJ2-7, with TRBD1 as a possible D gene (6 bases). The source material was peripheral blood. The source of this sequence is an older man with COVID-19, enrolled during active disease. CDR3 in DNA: TGTGCCAGCAGCTTGGCCAGGGGTGCAGCCTACGAGCAGTACTTC. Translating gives CASSLARGAAYEQYF.